This T cell receptor beta chain was found in a study of glioma-infiltrating T cells after dendritic cell vaccination. There are a few counts of this clone. Profiled with immunoSEQ multiplex PCR; TCRdb holds only in-frame clones, not every one. Among roughly 100,000 clones listed, over 80% were seen once. This CDR3 spans 15 amino acids. Germline V gene sequence: CDR1 SGHRS, CDR2 YFSETQ. V was clipped by 2 bases and J by 1 base; unmatched bases: 5. Documented time point: after dendritic cell vaccination, including at tumor progression/relapse. The chain links TRBV5-1 to TRBJ2-7, with TRBD2 identical over 8 bases. The TCR sequence derives from a human donor with glioblastoma. The sequenced sample was blood, obtained after dendritic cell vaccination. In DNA, the CDR3 is TGCGCCAGCAGCTTTCGGGGGGGAATTTCCTACGAGCAGTACTTC. Amino acid sequence: CASSFRGGISYEQYF. The variable domain in full, with the rest retrieved from reference TRBV5-1 and TRBJ2-7, is KAGVTQTPRYLIKTRGQQVTLSCSPISGHRSVSWYQQTPGQGLQFLFEYFSETQRNKGNFPGRFSGRQFSNSRSEMNVSTLELGDSALYLCASSFRGGISYEQYFGPGTRLTVT.